Ten or more counts support the clone carrying this TCR beta chain. Antigen unknown. The data belong to a study of T cell repertoires in cytomegalovirus infection. Study-level findings and limits: Ex vivo, HLA-C-restricted CMV-specific TCR beta clonotypes prevailed over the rest of the response.

CDR1 and CDR2 (germline): SGHVS, FQNEAQ. The CDR3 has 11 amino acids. Trimming removed 5 bases at V and 5 bases at J, with 6 bases between. Using its own MiXCR run on the reads, TCRdb lists one record per CDR3 protein. The sample yields under 500,000 distinct CDR3 sequences, roughly 43% seen once. The TCR was taken from a human donor in good health (CMV status not recorded). Some clones in this sample may be carry-over from other donors' samples. V and J are TRBV7-8 and TRBJ2-5; D remains ambiguous. Material: cultured PBMCs, obtained from culture after CMV antigen stimulation. Here the CDR3 DNA reads TGTGCCAGCAGCGCGCGGGAGACCCAGTACTTC. The encoded protein is CASSARETQYF.